One and the same sample provided the 16 T cell receptor beta chains below, sequenced in a study of identical twins (dated by TCRdb to the mid-2010s). The protocol used for the library was 5' RACE. TCRdb shows the sequencer as Illumina HiSeq 2000. The public reads were reanalyzed by TCRdb: fastp trimming at Q25, MiXCR alignment, in-frame beta chains only. Rows matching on CDR3 protein sequence are summarized as one entry with the most common DNA and genes. For this sample there are roughly 1,500,000 distinct CDR3 sequences; about 32% appear just once. Over 0.25% of the sample is taken by the ten largest. Sample: cord blood. The source of these receptors is a newborn girl in good health.

This clonotype was recorded a few times. This chain joins TRBV20-1 and TRBJ2-1, with TRBD2 as a possible D gene (6 bases). V lost 6 bases and J lost 4, with 16 bases in between. Looked up from germline, CDR1 is DFQATT and CDR2 is SNEGSKA (reference sequence). The CDR3 sequence is 14 residues long. CDR3 nucleotide sequence: TGCAGTGCCCCGACTAGAGTCCTTTACAATGAGCAGTTCTTC. It is translated as CSAPTRVLYNEQFF.

This clonotype occurred many times. V gene TRBV29-1 combines with J gene TRBJ2-5; D is unresolved. Looked up from germline, CDR1 is SQVTM and CDR2 is ANQGSEA. CDR3 length: 13 residues. Trimming removed 4 bases at V and 0 bases at J, with 9 bases between. The CDR3 DNA is TGCAGCGTTGGGGCTACAGACCAAGAGACCCAGTACTTC. It specifies CSVGATDQETQYF.

The sample holds one count of this clonotype. The rearrangement uses TRBV11-2 and TRBJ2-1; D remains unclear. V was cut by 1 base and J by 10 bases, with 11 bases left in between. CDR3 length equals 13 residues. CDR1 is SGHAT and CDR2 is FQNNGV in the germline V gene. For the CDR3, the DNA is TGTGCCAGCAGCTTAGGGAGTAACACCGAGCAGTTCTTC. As protein: CASSLGSNTEQFF. Supplemented by reference TRBV11-2 and TRBJ2-1, the full variable domain reads EAGVAQSPRYKIIEKRQSVAFWCNPISGHATLYWYQQILGQGPKLLIQFQNNGVVDDSQLPKDRFSAERLKGVDSTLKIQPAKLEDSAVYLCASSLGSNTEQFFGPGTRLTVL.

This clonotype was detected a few times. The chain couples TRBV29-1 to TRBJ2-7; maybe TRBD1 (6 bases). The V gene's germline CDR1 is SQVTM and CDR2 ANQGSEA. The CDR3 runs to 16 residues. V was shortened by 1 base and J by 2 bases, with 18 bases between the two germline ends. The CDR3 DNA reads TGCAGCGTTGAAGTGGCGACAGGCTCTAGTGCCTACGAGCAGTACTTC. Its protein is CSVEVATGSSAYEQYF.

About this clonotype: Lacking the conserved final phenylalanine or tryptophan, this CDR3 likely reflects a read error. This chain joins TRBV15 and TRBJ2-5; no definite D call. This CDR3 spans 16 amino acids. V was cut by 5 bases and J by 0 bases, with 16 bases left in between. In germline, CDR1 is LNHNV, CDR2 YYDKDF (reference sequence). This chain's CDR3 is CATSRTDSPYQETQYL. In DNA, the CDR3 is TGTGCCACCAGCCGTACCGACTCCCCGTACCAAGAGACCCAGTACTTA.

This chain links TRBV11-2 with TRBJ1-2; D is uncertain. Germline V gene sequence: CDR1 SGHAT, CDR2 FQNNGV. The CDR3 runs to 14 residues. The ends were cut back, 1 base at V and 4 bases at J, with 10 bases in the middle. CDR3 protein: CASSLVDGSYGYTF. The CDR3 DNA reads TGTGCCAGCAGCTTAGTGGACGGTTCCTATGGCTACACCTTC.

This clonotype was detected only a few times. The chain links TRBV5-1 to TRBJ2-3; possibly TRBD2 for D (6 bases). The CDR3 is made up of 13 amino acids. V lost 3 bases and J lost 4, with 9 bases in between. The germline V gene encodes CDR1 SGHRS and CDR2 YFSETQ. CDR3 region: CASSWGGPDTQYF. For the CDR3, the DNA is TGCGCCAGCAGCTGGGGAGGCCCAGATACGCAGTATTTT.

The rearrangement uses TRBV6-1 and TRBJ1-1; possible D gene TRBD1, 5 bases. The CDR3 extends over 15 amino acids. Trimming pared 2 bases from V and 3 bases from J, leaving 13 bases between. CDR1 MNHNS and CDR2 SASEGT come from the germline V gene. The CDR3, as DNA: TGTGCCAGCAGTGAATTGAGGGCAGGGTACACTGAAGCTTTCTTT. As protein: CASSELRAGYTEAFF.

The chain is built from TRBV12-5 and TRBJ2-3, with TRBD2 matching 10 bases. CDR3 size: 15 residues. V lost 5 bases and J lost 2; bases outside the gene matches: 4. Looked up from germline, CDR1 is LGHNT and CDR2 is FRNRAP. The CDR3 reads CASGPSGSVTDTQYF. The CDR3 DNA is TGTGCTAGTGGTCCTAGCGGGAGCGTCACAGATACGCAGTATTTT.

This clonotype was detected a few times. The V call is TRBV3-1, the J call TRBJ1-2; TRBD1 agrees at 8 bases. The trim removed 4 bases at V and 1 base at J, leaving 5 bases unmatched. Germline lookup yields CDR1 LGHDT and CDR2 YNNKEL (reference sequence). The CDR3 extends over 15 amino acids. CDR3 DNA: TGTGCCAGCAGCCGCGGACAGGGAAGTAACTATGGCTACACCTTC. Amino acids: CASSRGQGSNYGYTF. Drawing the rest from reference TRBV3-1 and TRBJ1-2, the complete variable domain is DTAVSQTPKYLVTQMGNDKSIKCEQNLGHDTMYWYKQDSKKFLKIMFSYNNKELIINETVPNRFSPKSPDKAHLNLHINSLELGDSAVYFCASSRGQGSNYGYTFGSGTRLTVV.

This clonotype appeared a few times. The chain uses TRBV29-1 and TRBJ1-1, with 12 nucleotides matching TRBD1. The CDR3 covers 18 residues. V gave up 4 bases and J gave up 4 bases; unmatched junction bases: 16. The germline V gene encodes CDR1 SQVTM and CDR2 ANQGSEA. The CDR3, as DNA: TGCAGCGTTGTAGTATTGGGACAGGGGGCCGGGCGGGGCACTGAAGCTTTCTTT. This codes for CSVVVLGQGAGRGTEAFF.

This clonotype was picked up a small number of times. The chain couples TRBV12-3 or TRBV12-4 to TRBJ2-2; D call uncertain. The V end was cut by 2 bases, the J end by 3 bases, with 7 bases between. The CDR3 is 14 amino acids. CDR3 sequence reads: CASSLKYDTGELFF. The CDR3 DNA reads as TGTGCCAGCAGTTTAAAGTATGACACCGGGGAGCTGTTTTTT.

This clonotype was seen a few times. The V and J genes are TRBV5-1 and TRBJ2-1, with no clear D. The CDR3 contains 16 residues. Germline CDR1 reads SGHRS; CDR2 reads YFSETQ. The V gene lost 0 bases and the J gene lost 1 base, with 11 bases spanning the gap. This CDR3 reads CASSLARVGSYNEQFF. DNA of the CDR3: TGCGCCAGCAGCTTGGCCCGGGTCGGGTCCTACAATGAGCAGTTCTTC.

This rearrangement joins TRBV5-5 to TRBJ2-1; TRBD2 matches at 7 bases. Germline CDR1 is SGHKS and CDR2 is YYEKEE (reference sequence). The V and J ends lost 0 bases and 0 bases, in that order; junction bases with no gene match: 9. The CDR3 sequence is 18 residues long. The CDR3 nucleotides read TGTGCCAGCAGCTTGGTTCTAGCGGTTCAGAGCTCCTACAATGAGCAGTTCTTC. Protein product: CASSLVLAVQSSYNEQFF.

The CDR3 coding sequence is TGCGCCAGCAGCCAAGATAGCCTAGCGGGTGAATACGAGCAGTACTTC. Translating it yields CASSQDSLAGEYEQYF. The gene calls are TRBV4-1 and TRBJ2-7; 8 bases match TRBD2. V was clipped by 0 bases and J by 4 bases; unmatched bases: 8. The CDR3 covers 16 residues. In germline, CDR1 is MGHRA, CDR2 YSYEKL.

As concerns this clonotype: One junction end does not reproduce the germline sequence, and a read error may be involved. This sequence joins TRBV7-9 and TRBJ2-7; no clear D. Germline loops: CDR1 SEHNR, CDR2 FQNEAQ (reference sequence). The CDR3 is 12 residues long. The CDR3 here is CASSFSSCEQYF. The CDR3 coding sequence is TGTGCCAGCAGCTTCTCATCCTGCGAGCAGTACTTC. Together with reference TRBV7-9 and TRBJ2-7, the CDR3 gives the full variable domain: DTGVSQNPRHKITKRGQNVTFRCDPISEHNRLYWYRQTLGQGPEFLTYFQNEAQLEKSRLLSDRFSAERPKGSFSTLEIQRTEQGDSAMYLCASSFSSCEQYFGPGTRLTVT.